Given below is one T cell receptor beta chain in context. The CDR3 has 16 residues. The germline V gene encodes CDR1 SGHRS and CDR2 YFSETQ. Trimming removed 1 base from V and 2 bases from J; junction bases left unmatched: 5. Profiled with immunoSEQ multiplex PCR; TCRdb holds only in-frame clones, not every one. The data hold 62,000 or so clones, with roughly 86% observed a single time. Autoimmune disease history or systemic immunosuppression barred patients. These data originate in a study of OX40 agonist ivuxolimab in advanced cancers. The rearrangement links TRBV5-1 to TRBJ1-3; 8 nucleotides agree with TRBD1. This sequence originates from an adult with an advanced solid tumor such as melanoma, head and neck, liver or kidney cancer. The material sequenced was CD4+ or CD8+ T cells sorted from blood, taken in a trial of the OX40 agonist ivuxolimab. CDR3 residues: CASSLQGATTGNTIYF. In nucleotides, the CDR3 is TGCGCCAGCAGCTTGCAGGGGGCGACAACTGGAAACACCATATATTTT.